This TCR beta chain was identified during a study of blood T cell repertoires in COVID-19. Sequencing was performed with immunoSEQ multiplex PCR; in TCRdb, only in-frame clones are kept and a portion is missing. In the table there are roughly 260,000 clones, approximately 91% of which are singletons. Recruitment covered roughly 22 US areas and drew participants whose ages spanned about 18 to 89 years. The CDR3 is made up of 16 amino acids. The ends lost 2 bases at V and 7 bases at J; junction bases unmatched: 13. Germline-derived CDR1 and CDR2 are KGHSH and LQKENI. The sequence derives from a human donor in a cohort exposed to, infected with or recovered from COVID-19 (not recorded which). The donor label of this sample is uncertain. Sequenced: PBMCs or T cells enriched from blood (not recorded which). The chain carries TRBV18 and TRBJ1-2; 7 nucleotides line up with TRBD1. The CDR3 bases are TGTGCCAGCTCACCAACCGGACAGGCGTTCTTAGGTGGCTACACCTTC. It codes for CASSPTGQAFLGGYTF.